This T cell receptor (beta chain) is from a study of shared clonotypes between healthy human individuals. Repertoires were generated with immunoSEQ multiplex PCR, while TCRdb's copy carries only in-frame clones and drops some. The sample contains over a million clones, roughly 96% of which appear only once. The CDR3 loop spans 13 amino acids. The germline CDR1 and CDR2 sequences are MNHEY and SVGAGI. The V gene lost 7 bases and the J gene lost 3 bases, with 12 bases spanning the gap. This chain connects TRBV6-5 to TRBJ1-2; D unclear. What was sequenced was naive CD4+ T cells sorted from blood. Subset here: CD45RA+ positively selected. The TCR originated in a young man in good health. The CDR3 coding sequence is TGTGCCAGCAATCCGGACGGTCACTATGGCTACACCTTC. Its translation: CASNPDGHYGYTF.